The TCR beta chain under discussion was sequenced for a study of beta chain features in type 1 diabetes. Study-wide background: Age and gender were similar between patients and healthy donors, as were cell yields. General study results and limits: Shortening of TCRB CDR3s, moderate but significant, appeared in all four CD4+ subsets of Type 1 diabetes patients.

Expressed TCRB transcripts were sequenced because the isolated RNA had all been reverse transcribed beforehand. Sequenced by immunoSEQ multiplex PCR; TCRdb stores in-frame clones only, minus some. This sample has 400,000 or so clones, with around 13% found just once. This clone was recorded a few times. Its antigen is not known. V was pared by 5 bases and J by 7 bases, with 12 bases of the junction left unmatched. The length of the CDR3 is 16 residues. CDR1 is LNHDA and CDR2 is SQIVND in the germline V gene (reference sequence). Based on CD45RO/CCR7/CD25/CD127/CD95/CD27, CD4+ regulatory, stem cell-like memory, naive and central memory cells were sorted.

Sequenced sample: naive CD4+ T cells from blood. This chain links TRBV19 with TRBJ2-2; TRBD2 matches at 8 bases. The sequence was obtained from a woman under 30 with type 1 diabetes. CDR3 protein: CASSPQRGSTGGELFF. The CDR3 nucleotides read TGTGCCAGTAGTCCTCAGCGGGGGTCCACGGGCGGGGAGCTGTTTTTT.